Sequencing of this TCR beta chain was carried out in a study of T cell responses to AZD1222 COVID-19 vaccine. On the study more broadly: Second doses at about 4 or about 12 weeks were pooled.

This CDR3 is 15 amino acids long. In germline, CDR1 is SGHRS, CDR2 YFSETQ. V was pared by 2 bases and J by 2 bases, with 11 bases between. Study-wide findings and caveats: Per reports, nearly half of all spike-specific TCRs target regions that are unmutated in variants. White British people made up most donors, females outnumbered males, and clonal diversity was possibly underestimated.

As regards this clone: Its antigen is currently unknown.

TCRdb's copy holds only in-frame clones and misses some; the assay was immunoSEQ multiplex PCR. The sample carries roughly 120,000 clones, roughly 88% recorded once. The sequencing here drew on peripheral blood, taken on day 0 of AZD1222 vaccination. This sequence was found in an adult in good health. The chain recombines TRBV5-1 with TRBJ2-1, with a tentative D call TRBD2 (6 bases). The CDR3 coding sequence is TGCGCCAGCAGCTTTTCCGGGGGACCCTACAATGAGCAGTTCTTC. As protein: CASSFSGGPYNEQFF.